This T cell receptor beta chain was found in a study of blood T cells in healthy people across ages. Study information: Template switching captured about one barcoded beta molecule per two T cells.

The trim removed 2 bases at V and 0 bases at J, leaving 4 bases unmatched. The germline V gene encodes CDR1 MDHEN and CDR2 SYDVKM. This CDR3 is 16 amino acids long. This clonotype was found a few times. For the second PCR, which ran for 7 to 11 cycles, a sample-barcoded 5' primer and a J-beta primer mix were used. Using its own MiXCR run on the 5' RACE reads, TCRdb lists one record per CDR3 protein. The sample lists about 930,000 distinct CDR3 sequences, almost 30% occurring once. Each sample yielded at least 6 million isolated PBMCs. At least 5.5 micrograms of total RNA were extracted per sample. These same records also appear under a second study, on T cells of mothers and their children. From that second work: Extraction yielded RNA that went, in full, into cDNA synthesis at about 1.6 ug per 15 ul.

The sequencing sample was made of blood. This sequence originates from a woman aged 40 to 50 in good health. The J gene is TRBJ2-5, the V gene TRBV28; 9 nucleotides agree with TRBD1. Written as DNA, the CDR3 is TGTGCCAGCAGTTTAATAACAGGGGGCAACCAAGAGACCCAGTACTTC. It codes for CASSLITGGNQETQYF.